A selection of T cell receptor beta chains follows, all from one sample in a study of patients and donors after allogeneic stem cell transplantation. One entry per CDR3 protein, called by TCRdb with MiXCR from the RT-PCR reads. The sample has some 960,000 distinct CDR3 sequences; about a sixth are singletons. Source material: blood, either unsorted or a sorted T cell fraction (not recorded which). These receptors all come from a human donor who was either an allogeneic HSCT recipient or a stem cell or donor lymphocyte infusion donor (not recorded which). It is not recorded whose cells these are; they may come from a transplant donor. Each CDR3 is given with its conserved first and last residue. Each record gives: J gene, D gene, clone size, V gene, CDR3 protein, CDR3 DNA. D genes are given only for firm matches. The size entry is marked missing in some rows and otherwise reads once, few, many or a size class.

J gene: TRBJ2-5
D gene: TRBD2
clone size: NA
V gene: TRBV7-2
CDR3 protein: CASSLVGGWEETQYF
CDR3 DNA: TGTGCCAGCAGCTTAGTCGGGGGGTGGGAAGAGACCCAGTACTTC

J gene: TRBJ2-3
D gene: TRBD2
clone size: few
V gene: TRBV7-9
CDR3 protein: CASSSSSGRGTDTQYF
CDR3 DNA: TGTGCCAGCAGTTCCTCCAGCGGGAGAGGCACAGATACGCAGTATTTT

J gene: TRBJ1-3
D gene: NA
clone size: few
V gene: TRBV6-5
CDR3 protein: CASSFWAKGNYGNTIYF
CDR3 DNA: TGTGCCAGCAGTTTCTGGGCAAAAGGAAATTATGGAAACACCATATATTTT

J gene: TRBJ1-1
D gene: NA
clone size: NA
V gene: TRBV30
CDR3 protein: CACCRERNTEAFF
CDR3 DNA: TGTGCCTGCTGCCGCGAGCGGAACACTGAAGCTTTCTTT

J gene: TRBJ2-7
D gene: NA
clone size: NA
V gene: TRBV5-4
CDR3 protein: CASSWGSGTSTYEQYF
CDR3 DNA: TGTGCCAGCAGCTGGGGGTCCGGGACTTCGACCTACGAGCAGTACTTC

J gene: TRBJ1-2
D gene: NA
clone size: few
V gene: TRBV11-1
CDR3 protein: CASSSLTGNYGYTF
CDR3 DNA: TGTGCCAGCAGCTCGCTAACAGGGAACTATGGCTACACCTTC

J gene: TRBJ2-1
D gene: TRBD2
clone size: NA
V gene: TRBV20-1
CDR3 protein: CSARDPVAGGFHEQFF
CDR3 DNA: TGCAGTGCTAGAGATCCGGTAGCGGGAGGATTCCATGAGCAGTTCTTC

J gene: TRBJ1-4
D gene: TRBD1
clone size: few
V gene: TRBV9
CDR3 protein: CASSVAAQGVNEKLFF
CDR3 DNA: TGTGCCAGCAGCGTAGCCGCTCAGGGGGTTAATGAAAAACTGTTTTTT

J gene: TRBJ2-2
D gene: NA
clone size: NA
V gene: TRBV4-1
CDR3 protein: CASSQEGQFTGELFF
CDR3 DNA: TGCGCCAGCAGCCAAGAGGGACAATTCACCGGGGAGCTGTTTTTT

J gene: TRBJ2-5
D gene: NA
clone size: NA
V gene: TRBV12-3/TRBV12-4
CDR3 protein: CASSATTGGRETQYF
CDR3 DNA: TGTGCCAGCAGTGCCACGACAGGCGGCCGGGAGACCCAGTACTTC

J gene: TRBJ2-3
D gene: TRBD2
clone size: NA
V gene: TRBV20-1
CDR3 protein: CSARDASGRSAGTDTQYF
CDR3 DNA: TGCAGTGCTAGAGATGCTAGCGGGAGAAGTGCTGGCACAGATACGCAGTATTTT

J gene: TRBJ2-7
D gene: NA
clone size: few
V gene: TRBV12-3/TRBV12-4
CDR3 protein: CASSTTPYWGQYF
CDR3 DNA: TGTGCCAGCAGCACTACCCCCTACTGGGGGCAGTACTTC

J gene: TRBJ2-1
D gene: NA
clone size: NA
V gene: TRBV7-2
CDR3 protein: CASTVTPVYNEQFF
CDR3 DNA: TGTGCCAGCACCGTTACCCCCGTCTACAATGAGCAGTTCTTC

J gene: TRBJ2-5
D gene: NA
clone size: few
V gene: TRBV10-3
CDR3 protein: CAISGPSVETQYF
CDR3 DNA: TGTGCCATCAGTGGACCTAGTGTGGAGACCCAGTACTTC

J gene: TRBJ2-5
D gene: NA
clone size: NA
V gene: TRBV10-3
CDR3 protein: CAISGGNQETQYF
CDR3 DNA: TGTGCCATCAGTGGGGGTAATCAAGAGACCCAGTACTTC

J gene: TRBJ2-7
D gene: TRBD2
clone size: NA
V gene: TRBV7-8
CDR3 protein: CASSLLAGGGFSYEQYF
CDR3 DNA: TGTGCCAGCAGCTTACTAGCGGGGGGAGGGTTCTCCTACGAGCAGTACTTC

J gene: TRBJ2-7
D gene: NA
clone size: many
V gene: TRBV12-3/TRBV12-4
CDR3 protein: CASSLAGTGHYEQYF
CDR3 DNA: TGTGCCAGCAGTTTAGCGGGTACAGGGCACTACGAGCAGTACTTC

J gene: TRBJ2-3
D gene: NA
clone size: few
V gene: TRBV5-1
CDR3 protein: CASSLDGGSRDTQYF
CDR3 DNA: TGCGCCAGCAGCTTGGACGGAGGATCCCGAGATACGCAGTATTTT

J gene: TRBJ1-2
D gene: NA
clone size: few
V gene: TRBV6-2/TRBV6-3
CDR3 protein: CASTSVGAYTF
CDR3 DNA: TGTGCCAGCACCTCCGTCGGGGCCTACACCTTC

J gene: TRBJ1-5
D gene: NA
clone size: few
V gene: TRBV24-1
CDR3 protein: CATSNQPQHF
CDR3 DNA: TGTGCCACCAGTAATCAGCCCCAGCATTTT

J gene: TRBJ2-1
D gene: NA
clone size: many
V gene: TRBV6-5
CDR3 protein: CASSYSPTSNEQFF
CDR3 DNA: TGTGCCAGCAGTTACTCGCCCACTTCGAATGAGCAGTTCTTC

J gene: TRBJ2-1
D gene: TRBD2
clone size: NA
V gene: TRBV5-6
CDR3 protein: CASSPRTSGRVSEQFF
CDR3 DNA: TGTGCCAGCAGCCCAAGGACTAGCGGGAGGGTGAGTGAGCAGTTCTTC

J gene: TRBJ2-7
D gene: TRBD2
clone size: NA
V gene: TRBV5-6
CDR3 protein: CASRDGLAEYEQYF
CDR3 DNA: TGTGCCAGCAGGGACGGACTAGCGGAATACGAGCAGTACTTC

J gene: TRBJ2-7
D gene: NA
clone size: many
V gene: TRBV29-1
CDR3 protein: CSVAGVSSYEQYF
CDR3 DNA: TGCAGCGTTGCCGGTGTCTCCTCCTACGAGCAGTACTTC

J gene: TRBJ2-1
D gene: NA
clone size: NA
V gene: TRBV7-3
CDR3 protein: CASSLTTRDNEQFF
CDR3 DNA: TGTGCCAGCAGCTTAACGACAAGGGACAATGAGCAGTTCTTC

J gene: TRBJ2-5
D gene: NA
clone size: few
V gene: TRBV7-3
CDR3 protein: CASSYRGGAQETQYF
CDR3 DNA: TGTGCCAGCAGCTACAGGGGAGGAGCACAAGAGACCCAGTACTTC

J gene: TRBJ1-6
D gene: NA
clone size: few
V gene: TRBV21-1
CDR3 protein: CASSPDREGSPLHF
CDR3 DNA: TGTGCCAGCAGCCCTGACAGGGAGGGGTCACCCCTCCACTTT

J gene: TRBJ2-3
D gene: TRBD1
clone size: NA
V gene: TRBV11-2
CDR3 protein: CASSLVGRGSGRHHTQYF
CDR3 DNA: TGTGCCAGCAGCTTAGTGGGCAGGGGGTCCGGCAGACACCATACGCAGTATTTT

J gene: TRBJ2-7
D gene: TRBD2
clone size: NA
V gene: TRBV5-1
CDR3 protein: CASSSPSGRIDEQYF
CDR3 DNA: TGCGCCAGCAGCAGCCCTAGCGGGAGGATAGACGAGCAGTACTTC